A single T cell receptor beta chain is shown here with its context. As yet, its antigen is unknown. This specimen comes from a study of shared clonotypes between healthy human individuals. Study in general: Serving as donors were a couple of women and three men, whose ages spanned 18 to 49.

Study-level results: Generally, naive subsets (rather than memory subsets) showed larger estimated richness.

Germline CDR1 and CDR2: MNHNS and SASEGT. With 10 bases clipped from V and 7 bases from J, the junction kept 9 bases outside the gene matches. The CDR3 has 13 amino acids. Naive-designated CD8 cells lacked CD45RO, were positively enriched for CCR7, and omitted terminally differentiated effector memory CD45RA+ cells. Method: immunoSEQ multiplex PCR; TCRdb's copy keeps in-frame clones and lacks some. The table records nearly 600,000 clones, over 95% of them present only once. V gene TRBV6-1 combines with J gene TRBJ1-5; 8 bases match TRBD1. The sequence was collected from a woman in her twenties or thirties in good health. The sample taken for sequencing was naive CD8+ T cells sorted from blood. CDR3 bases: TGTGCCACCAGGACAGGGAGGAGGCAGCCCCAGCATTTT. This codes for CATRTGRRQPQHF.